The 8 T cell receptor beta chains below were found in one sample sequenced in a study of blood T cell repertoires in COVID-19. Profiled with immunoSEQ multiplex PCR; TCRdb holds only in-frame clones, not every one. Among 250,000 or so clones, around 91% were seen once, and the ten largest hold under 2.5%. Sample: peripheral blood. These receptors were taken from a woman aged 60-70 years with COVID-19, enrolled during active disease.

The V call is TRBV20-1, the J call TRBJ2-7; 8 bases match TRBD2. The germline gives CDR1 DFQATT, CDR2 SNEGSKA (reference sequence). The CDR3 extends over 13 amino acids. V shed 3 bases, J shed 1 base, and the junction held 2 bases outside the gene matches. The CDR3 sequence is CSASSGASYEQYF. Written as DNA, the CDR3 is TGCAGTGCTAGTAGCGGGGCGTCCTACGAGCAGTACTTC.

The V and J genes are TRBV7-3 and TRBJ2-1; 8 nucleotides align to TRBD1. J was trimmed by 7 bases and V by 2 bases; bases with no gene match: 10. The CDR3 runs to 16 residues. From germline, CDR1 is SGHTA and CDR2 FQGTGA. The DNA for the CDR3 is TGTGCCAGCAGCTTACTCGGGACAGGCCAGGGGAATGAGCAGTTCTTC. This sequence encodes CASSLLGTGQGNEQFF.

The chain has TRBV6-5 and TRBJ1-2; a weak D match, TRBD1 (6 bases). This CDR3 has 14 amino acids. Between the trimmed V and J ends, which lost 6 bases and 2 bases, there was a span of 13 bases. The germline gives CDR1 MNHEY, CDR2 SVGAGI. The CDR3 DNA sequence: TGTGCCAGCAGCAACCAACAGGGAAACTATGGCTACACCTTC. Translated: CASSNQQGNYGYTF.

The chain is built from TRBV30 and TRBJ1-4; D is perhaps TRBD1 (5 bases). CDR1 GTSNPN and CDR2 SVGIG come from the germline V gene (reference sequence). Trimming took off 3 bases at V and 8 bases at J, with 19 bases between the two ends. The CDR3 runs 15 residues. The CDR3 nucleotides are TGTGCCTGGAGGGGAAGGACGGGGGGAGAAGAAAAACTGTTTTTT. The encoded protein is CAWRGRTGGEEKLFF. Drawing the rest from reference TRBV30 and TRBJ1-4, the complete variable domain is SQTIHQWPATLVQPVGSPLSLECTVEGTSNPNLYWYRQAAGRGLQLLFYSVGIGQISSEVPQNLSASRPQDRQFILSSKKLLLSDSGFYLCAWRGRTGGEEKLFFGSGTQLSVL.

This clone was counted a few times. The CDR3 region is CASTRSPGMAEAFF. CDR3 nucleotide sequence: TGTGCCAGCACCCGAAGCCCCGGTATGGCTGAAGCTTTCTTT. This sequence joins TRBV6-5 and TRBJ1-1; D is undetermined. Trimming left V 7 bases short and J 6 bases short, with 18 bases between. This CDR3 region has 14 residues. CDR1 is MNHEY and CDR2 is SVGAGI in the germline V gene.

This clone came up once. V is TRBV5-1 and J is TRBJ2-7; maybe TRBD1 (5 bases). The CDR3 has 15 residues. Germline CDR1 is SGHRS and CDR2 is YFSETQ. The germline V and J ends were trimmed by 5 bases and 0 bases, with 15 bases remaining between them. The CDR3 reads CASSDTGTSSYEQYF. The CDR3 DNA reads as TGCGCCAGCAGTGATACAGGCACCAGCTCCTACGAGCAGTACTTC.

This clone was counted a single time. The CDR3 here is CASSLVGQDVYGYTF. For the CDR3, the DNA is TGTGCCAGCAGCTTAGTTGGACAGGATGTTTATGGCTACACCTTC. The gene calls are TRBV5-6 and TRBJ1-2; 7 bases are a match to TRBD1. V was pared by 2 bases and J by 5 bases, with 9 bases of the junction left unmatched. The CDR3 length is 15 residues. Germline V gives CDR1 SGHDT, CDR2 YYEEEE.

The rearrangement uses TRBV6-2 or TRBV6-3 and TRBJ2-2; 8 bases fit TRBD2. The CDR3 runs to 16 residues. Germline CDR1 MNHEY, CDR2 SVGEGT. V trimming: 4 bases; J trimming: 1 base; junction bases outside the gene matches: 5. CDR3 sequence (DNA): TGTGCCAGCAGTTTGGCGGGGGGATGGAACACCGGGGAGCTGTTTTTT. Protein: CASSLAGGWNTGELFF.